This TCR beta chain was sequenced in a study of T cell changes during pregnancy in multiple sclerosis. CDR3 length: 12 amino acids. Per the germline V gene, CDR1 is SEHNR and CDR2 is FQNEAQ (reference sequence). Trimming took 5 bases from V and 6 from J, leaving 10 bases between them. Data came from immunoSEQ multiplex PCR; TCRdb stores just in-frame clones and leaves some out. In the table there are approximately 38,000 clones, about 92% of which are singletons. This TCR derives from a female donor with multiple sclerosis, enrolled in a pregnancy study. This chain links TRBV7-9 with TRBJ1-1; TRBD1 is a possible D gene (6 bases). The sample here was CD8+ T cells from peripheral blood mononuclear cells, taken in the third trimester of pregnancy. The CDR3 nucleotides are TGTGCCAGCAGCATGTCAGGGGCTGAAGCTTTCTTT. This translates into CASSMSGAEAFF.